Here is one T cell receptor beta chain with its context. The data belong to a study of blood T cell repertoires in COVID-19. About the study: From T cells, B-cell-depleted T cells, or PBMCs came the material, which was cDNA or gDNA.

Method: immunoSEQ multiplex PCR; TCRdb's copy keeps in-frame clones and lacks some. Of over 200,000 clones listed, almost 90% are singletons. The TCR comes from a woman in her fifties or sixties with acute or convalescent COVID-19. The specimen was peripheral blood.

The CDR3 protein is CASSQDLGADSGNTIYF. The CDR3 coding sequence is TGCGCCAGCAGCCAAGACCTGGGGGCCGACTCTGGAAACACCATATATTTT. The V gene is TRBV4-1, the J gene TRBJ1-3; perhaps TRBD1 as D (6 bases). V lost 0 bases and J 0 bases, leaving 12 bases between the germline ends. CDR3 length equals 17 residues. Germline CDR1 reads MGHRA; CDR2 reads YSYEKL.